This entry lists 12 T cell receptor beta chains sequenced from one sample in a study of blood T cell repertoires in COVID-19 (dated by TCRdb to the early 2020s). Libraries were made using the immunoSEQ multiplex PCR assay. TCRdb stores this immuneACCESS table with in-frame sequences only. Part of the clones is absent; in the studies checked, under half of the shortfall reflects unresolved V genes, and no reason is known for the rest. The sample includes under 250,000 clones, with around 80% observed a single time. The ten top clones hold around 8.9% of the sample. Sequenced input: peripheral blood. These receptors were collected from a man aged 40-55 years with active or convalescent COVID-19.

The V call is TRBV15, the J call TRBJ2-2; D is perhaps TRBD1 (6 bases). With 4 bases removed from V and 7 bases from J, the gap between germline ends came to 22 bases. Germline V gene lookup returns CDR1 LNHNV and CDR2 YYDKDF (reference sequence). The CDR3 is made up of 17 amino acids. CDR3 region: CATSNPPGHFGNGELFF. DNA for the CDR3: TGTGCCACCAGCAATCCACCGGGACACTTCGGGAACGGGGAGCTGTTTTTT.

In this sample, this clone turned up a few times. The V and J genes are TRBV30 and TRBJ2-1; TRBD2 matches at 14 bases. J was trimmed by 7 bases and V by 3 bases; bases with no gene match: 8. Germline CDR1 is GTSNPN and CDR2 is SVGIG (reference sequence). This CDR3 is built from 16 residues. CDR3 DNA sequence: TGTGCCTGGAGACGACGACTAGCGGGAGGGCGTAATGAGCAGTTCTTC. This sequence encodes CAWRRRLAGGRNEQFF.

The chain employs TRBV30 and TRBJ2-1, with 10 bases lining up with TRBD2. Trimming removed 0 bases from V and 4 bases from J; junction bases left unmatched: 3. This CDR3 spans 15 amino acids. Germline loops: CDR1 GTSNPN, CDR2 SVGIG (reference sequence). The CDR3 sequence is CAWSVGTSVYNEQFF. Here the CDR3 DNA reads TGTGCCTGGAGTGTAGGGACTAGCGTTTACAATGAGCAGTTCTTC.

This sequence joins TRBV6-5 and TRBJ2-2; D remains ambiguous. The CDR3 is 12 residues long. Germline V gives CDR1 MNHEY, CDR2 SVGAGI. V lost 6 bases, J lost 3 bases, and 5 bases lay in between. This CDR3 reads CASSFYTGELFF. The CDR3 DNA sequence: TGTGCCAGCAGCTTTTACACCGGGGAGCTGTTTTTT.

The J gene is TRBJ1-2, the V gene TRBV19; TRBD1 matches 8 bases. The CDR3 is made up of 17 amino acids. Germline V gene sequence: CDR1 LNHDA, CDR2 SQIVND (reference sequence). The junction had 20 bases not matched to a gene; V was cut back by 6 bases and J by 8 bases. The CDR3 region is CASRSQGANGASSGYTF. DNA for the CDR3: TGTGCCAGTAGATCTCAGGGGGCGAACGGCGCGTCTTCCGGCTACACCTTC.

On this clone: At the DNA level, this CDR3 is encoded by other sequences in the same sample as well. The chain has TRBV19 and TRBJ1-2; D call uncertain. V gave up 4 bases and J gave up 4 bases, with 7 bases separating them. In germline, CDR1 is LNHDA, CDR2 SQIVND (reference sequence). The CDR3 has 12 residues. The chain's CDR3 is CASSTGGYGYTF. The CDR3 DNA reads as TGTGCCAGTAGTACCGGAGGCTATGGCTACACCTTC.

The rearrangement uses TRBV19 and TRBJ1-5; weak D call: TRBD1 (6 bases). CDR1 is LNHDA and CDR2 is SQIVND in the germline V gene (reference sequence). Trimming stripped 5 bases from V and 3 bases from J, with 14 bases between. The CDR3 is 15 amino acids. CDR3 in amino acids: CASSPHRDINQPQHF. CDR3 DNA: TGTGCCAGTAGTCCGCACCGGGACATCAATCAGCCCCAGCATTTT.

This clone was seen more than once but under ten times. The gene calls are TRBV2 and TRBJ1-6, with D possibly matching TRBD1 (6 bases). Germline V gene sequence: CDR1 SNHLY, CDR2 FYNNEI. The CDR3 length is 14 residues. V was trimmed by 2 bases and J by 9 bases, leaving 11 bases between them. CDR3: CASSEWGQASPLHF. CDR3 coding DNA: TGTGCCAGCAGTGAATGGGGGCAGGCTTCACCCCTCCACTTT.

The gene calls are TRBV6-5 and TRBJ1-4; tentative D call: TRBD1 (5 bases). V lost 2 bases and J lost 5, with 9 bases in between. The CDR3 sequence is 14 residues long. CDR1 and CDR2 (germline): MNHEY, SVGAGI. CDR3: CASSYRQTNEKLFF. The CDR3 region has the DNA TGTGCCAGCAGTTACAGACAGACAAATGAAAAACTGTTTTTT.

The chain employs TRBV5-1 and TRBJ2-6; D remains unclear. There are 15 residues in the CDR3. V lost 4 bases and J 0 bases, leaving 8 bases between the germline ends. Germline V gene sequence: CDR1 SGHRS, CDR2 YFSETQ. CDR3 sequence reads: CASSPRSSGANVLTF. For the CDR3, the DNA is TGCGCCAGCAGCCCCCGGAGCTCTGGGGCCAACGTCCTGACTTTC. The variable domain in full, completed from reference TRBV5-1 and TRBJ2-6, reads KAGVTQTPRYLIKTRGQQVTLSCSPISGHRSVSWYQQTPGQGLQFLFEYFSETQRNKGNFPGRFSGRQFSNSRSEMNVSTLELGDSALYLCASSPRSSGANVLTFGAGSRLTVL.

This clone was counted once. This chain links TRBV10-3 with TRBJ1-4; 9 positions agree with TRBD1. Germline CDR1 is ENHRY and CDR2 is SYGVKD. The CDR3 extends over 13 amino acids. Trimming took 11 bases from V and 8 from J; bases not matched to a gene: 9. CDR3 nucleotides: TGTGCCGCCAAACAGGGGGCAGGGGAAAAACTGTTTTTT. This gives the protein CAAKQGAGEKLFF.

There are a few counts of this clone. V usage is TRBV7-6 and J usage is TRBJ2-7; TRBD2 aligns across 8 bases. The CDR3 runs to 14 residues. The germline V gene encodes CDR1 SGHVS and CDR2 FNYEAQ. Trimming removed 5 bases from V and 2 bases from J; junction bases left unmatched: 5. The CDR3 here is CASSPTSGAYEQYF. The CDR3 DNA reads as TGTGCCAGCAGCCCTACTAGCGGAGCCTACGAGCAGTACTTC.